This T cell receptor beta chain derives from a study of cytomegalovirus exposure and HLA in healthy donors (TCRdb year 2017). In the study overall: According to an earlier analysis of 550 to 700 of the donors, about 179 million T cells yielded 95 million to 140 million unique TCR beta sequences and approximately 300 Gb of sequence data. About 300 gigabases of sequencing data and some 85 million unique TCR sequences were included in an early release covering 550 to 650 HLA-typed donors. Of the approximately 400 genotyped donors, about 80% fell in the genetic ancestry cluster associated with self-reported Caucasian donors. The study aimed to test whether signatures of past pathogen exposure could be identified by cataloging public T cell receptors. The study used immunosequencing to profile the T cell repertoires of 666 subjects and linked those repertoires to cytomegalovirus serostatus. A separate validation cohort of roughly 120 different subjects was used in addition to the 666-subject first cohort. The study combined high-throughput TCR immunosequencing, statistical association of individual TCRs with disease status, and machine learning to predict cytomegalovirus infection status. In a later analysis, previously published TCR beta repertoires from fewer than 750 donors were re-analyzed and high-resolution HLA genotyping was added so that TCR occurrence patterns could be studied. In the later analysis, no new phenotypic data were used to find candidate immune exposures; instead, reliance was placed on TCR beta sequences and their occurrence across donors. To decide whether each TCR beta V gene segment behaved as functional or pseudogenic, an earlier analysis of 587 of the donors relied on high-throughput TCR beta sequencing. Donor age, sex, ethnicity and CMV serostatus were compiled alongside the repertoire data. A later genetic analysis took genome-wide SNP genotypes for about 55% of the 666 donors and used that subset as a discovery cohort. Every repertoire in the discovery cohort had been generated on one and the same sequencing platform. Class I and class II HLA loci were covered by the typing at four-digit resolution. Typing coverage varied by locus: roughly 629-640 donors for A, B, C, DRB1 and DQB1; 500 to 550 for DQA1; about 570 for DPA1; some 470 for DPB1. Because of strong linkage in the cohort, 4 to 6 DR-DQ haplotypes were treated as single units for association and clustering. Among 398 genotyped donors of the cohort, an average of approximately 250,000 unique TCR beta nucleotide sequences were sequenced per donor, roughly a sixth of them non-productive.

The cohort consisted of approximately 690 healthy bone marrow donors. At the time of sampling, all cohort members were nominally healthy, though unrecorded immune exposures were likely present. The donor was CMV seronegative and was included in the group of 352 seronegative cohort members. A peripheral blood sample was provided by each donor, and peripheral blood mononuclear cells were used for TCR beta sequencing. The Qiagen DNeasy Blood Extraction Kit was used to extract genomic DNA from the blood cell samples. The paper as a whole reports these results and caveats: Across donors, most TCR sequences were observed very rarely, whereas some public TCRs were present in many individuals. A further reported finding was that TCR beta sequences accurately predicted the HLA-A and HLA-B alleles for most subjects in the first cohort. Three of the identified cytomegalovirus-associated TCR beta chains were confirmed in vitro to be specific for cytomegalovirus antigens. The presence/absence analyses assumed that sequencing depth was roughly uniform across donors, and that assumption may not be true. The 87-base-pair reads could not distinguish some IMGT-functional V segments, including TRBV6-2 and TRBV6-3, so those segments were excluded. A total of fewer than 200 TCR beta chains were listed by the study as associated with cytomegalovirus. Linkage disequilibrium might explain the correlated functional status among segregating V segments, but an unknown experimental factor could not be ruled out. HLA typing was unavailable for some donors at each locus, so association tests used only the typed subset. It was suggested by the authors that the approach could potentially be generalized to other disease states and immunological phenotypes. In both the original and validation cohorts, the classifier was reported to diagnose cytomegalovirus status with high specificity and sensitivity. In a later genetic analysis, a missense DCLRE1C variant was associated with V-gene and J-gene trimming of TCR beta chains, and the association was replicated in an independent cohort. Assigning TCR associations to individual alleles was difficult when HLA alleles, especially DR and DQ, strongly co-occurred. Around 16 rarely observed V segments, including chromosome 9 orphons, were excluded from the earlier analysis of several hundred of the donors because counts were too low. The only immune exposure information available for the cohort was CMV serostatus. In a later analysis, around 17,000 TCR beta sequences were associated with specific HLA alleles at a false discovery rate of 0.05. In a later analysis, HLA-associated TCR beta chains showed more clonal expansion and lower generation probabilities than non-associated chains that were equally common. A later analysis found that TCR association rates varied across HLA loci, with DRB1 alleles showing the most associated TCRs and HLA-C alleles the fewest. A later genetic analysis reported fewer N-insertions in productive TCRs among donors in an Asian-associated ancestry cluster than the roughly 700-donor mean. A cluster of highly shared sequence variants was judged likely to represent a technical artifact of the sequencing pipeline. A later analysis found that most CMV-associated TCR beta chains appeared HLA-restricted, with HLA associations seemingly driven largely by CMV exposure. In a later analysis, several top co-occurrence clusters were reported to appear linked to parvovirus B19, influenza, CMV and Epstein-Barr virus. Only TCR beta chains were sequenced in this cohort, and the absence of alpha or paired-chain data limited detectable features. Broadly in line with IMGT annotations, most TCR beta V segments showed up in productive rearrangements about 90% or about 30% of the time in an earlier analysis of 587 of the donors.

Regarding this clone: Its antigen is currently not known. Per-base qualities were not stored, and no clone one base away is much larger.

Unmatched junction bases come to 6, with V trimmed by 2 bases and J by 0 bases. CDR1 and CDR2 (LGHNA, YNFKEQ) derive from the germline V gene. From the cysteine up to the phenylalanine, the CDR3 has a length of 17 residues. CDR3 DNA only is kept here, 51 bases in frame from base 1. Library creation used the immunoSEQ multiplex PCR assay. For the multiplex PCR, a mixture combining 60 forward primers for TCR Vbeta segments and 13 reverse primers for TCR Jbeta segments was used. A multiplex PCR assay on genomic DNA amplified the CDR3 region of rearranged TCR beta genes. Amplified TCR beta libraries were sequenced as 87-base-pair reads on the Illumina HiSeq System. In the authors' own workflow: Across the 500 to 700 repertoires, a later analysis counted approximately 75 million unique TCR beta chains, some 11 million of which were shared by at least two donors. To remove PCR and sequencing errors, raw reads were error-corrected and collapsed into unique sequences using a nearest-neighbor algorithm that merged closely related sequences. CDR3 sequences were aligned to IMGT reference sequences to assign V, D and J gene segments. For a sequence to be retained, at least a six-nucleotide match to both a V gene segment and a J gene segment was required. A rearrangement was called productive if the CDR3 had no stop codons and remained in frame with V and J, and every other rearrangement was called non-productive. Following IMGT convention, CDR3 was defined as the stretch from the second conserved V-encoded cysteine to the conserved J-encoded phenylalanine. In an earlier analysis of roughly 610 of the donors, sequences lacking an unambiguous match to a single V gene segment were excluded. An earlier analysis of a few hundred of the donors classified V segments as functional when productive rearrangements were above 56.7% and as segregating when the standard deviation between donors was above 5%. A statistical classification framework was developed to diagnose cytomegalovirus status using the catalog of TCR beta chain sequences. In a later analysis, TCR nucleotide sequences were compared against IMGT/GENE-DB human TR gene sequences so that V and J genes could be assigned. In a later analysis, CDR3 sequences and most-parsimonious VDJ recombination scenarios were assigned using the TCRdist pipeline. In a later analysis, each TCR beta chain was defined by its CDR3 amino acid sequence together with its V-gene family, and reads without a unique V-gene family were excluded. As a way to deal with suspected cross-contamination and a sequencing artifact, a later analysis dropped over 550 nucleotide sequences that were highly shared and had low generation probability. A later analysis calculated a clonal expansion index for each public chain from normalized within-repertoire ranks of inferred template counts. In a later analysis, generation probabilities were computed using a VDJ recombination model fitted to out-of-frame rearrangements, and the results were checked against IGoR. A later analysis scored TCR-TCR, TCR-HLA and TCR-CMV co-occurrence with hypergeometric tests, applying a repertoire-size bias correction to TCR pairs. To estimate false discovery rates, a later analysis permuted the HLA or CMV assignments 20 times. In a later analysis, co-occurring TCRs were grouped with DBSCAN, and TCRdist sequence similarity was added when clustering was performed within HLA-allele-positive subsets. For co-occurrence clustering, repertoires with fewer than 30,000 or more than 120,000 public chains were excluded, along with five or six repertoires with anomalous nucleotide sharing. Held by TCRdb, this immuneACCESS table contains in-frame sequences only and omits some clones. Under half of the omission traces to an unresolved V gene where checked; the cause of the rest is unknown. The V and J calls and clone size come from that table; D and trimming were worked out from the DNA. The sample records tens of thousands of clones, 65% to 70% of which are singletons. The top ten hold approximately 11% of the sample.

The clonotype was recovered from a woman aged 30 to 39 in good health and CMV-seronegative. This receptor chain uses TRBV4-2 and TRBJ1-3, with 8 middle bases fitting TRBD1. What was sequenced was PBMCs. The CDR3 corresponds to CASSQFGQGPSGNTIYF. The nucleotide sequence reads TGTGCCAGCAGCCAATTCGGACAGGGCCCCTCTGGAAACACCATATATTTT.